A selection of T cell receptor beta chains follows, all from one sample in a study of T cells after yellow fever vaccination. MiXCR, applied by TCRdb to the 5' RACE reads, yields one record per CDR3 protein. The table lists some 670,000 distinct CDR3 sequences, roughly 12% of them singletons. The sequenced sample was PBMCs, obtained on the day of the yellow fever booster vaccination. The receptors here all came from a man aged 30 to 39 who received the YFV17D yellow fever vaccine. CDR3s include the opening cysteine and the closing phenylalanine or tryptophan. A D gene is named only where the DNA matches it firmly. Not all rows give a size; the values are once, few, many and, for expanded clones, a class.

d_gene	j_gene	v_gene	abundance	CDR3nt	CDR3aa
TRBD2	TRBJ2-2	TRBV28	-	TGTGCCAGCAGGGGGGAGGGAGGAACGAACACCGGGGAGCTGTTTTTT	CASRGEGGTNTGELFF
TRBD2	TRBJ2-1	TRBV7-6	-	TGTGCCAGCAGCTTACCTAGCCAGGGGGTGAAGGGACTAGCGGGAGGTGCGGACAATGAGCAGTTCTTC	CASSLPSQGVKGLAGGADNEQFF
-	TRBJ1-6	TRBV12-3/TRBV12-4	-	TGTGCCAGCAGCTCCCGGCGTCCACCCCTCCACTTT	CASSSRRPPLHF
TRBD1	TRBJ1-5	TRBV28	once	TGTGCCACCGGGACAGATAGCAATCAGCCCCAGCATTTT	CATGTDSNQPQHF
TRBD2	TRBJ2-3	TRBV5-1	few	TGCGCCAGCAGCCCGCGGAAGGGAGGGGGCACAGATACGCAGTATTTT	CASSPRKGGGTDTQYF
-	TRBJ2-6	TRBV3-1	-	TGTGCCAGCGTGGCAGTGGACTCTGGGGCCAACGTCCTGACTTTC	CASVAVDSGANVLTF
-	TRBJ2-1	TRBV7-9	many	TGTGCCTCGACTAAACGGGACGAGCAGTTCTTC	CASTKRDEQFF
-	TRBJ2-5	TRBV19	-	TGTGCCAGTAGTATGAGGCTCGAGGATCGGGAGACCCAGTACTTC	CASSMRLEDRETQYF
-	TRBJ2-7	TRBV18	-	TGTGCCAGCTCACCCGACAGCGAAACCTACGAGCAGTACTTC	CASSPDSETYEQYF
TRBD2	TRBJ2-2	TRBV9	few	TGTGCCAGCAGTTTAGCCGGGACTAGCGGACCAACCGGGGAGCTGTTTTTT	CASSLAGTSGPTGELFF
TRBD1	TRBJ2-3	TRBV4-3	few	TGCGCCAGCAGCCAAGAGGGGGCGGGACAGGGCACAGATACGCAGTATTTT	CASSQEGAGQGTDTQYF
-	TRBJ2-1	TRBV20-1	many	TGCAGTGCTACTGACTTGTTCTCCTACAATGAGCAGTTCTTC	CSATDLFSYNEQFF
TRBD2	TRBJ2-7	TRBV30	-	TGTGCCTGGAGTGTCGAACTAGCGGGAATGGTAGAGCTGTACTTC	CAWSVELAGMVELYF
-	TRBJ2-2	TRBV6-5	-	TGTGCCAGCAGTTACTCTCGACGGGGCACCGGGGAGCTGTTTTTT	CASSYSRRGTGELFF
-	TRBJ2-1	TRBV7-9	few	TGTGCCAGCAGCGGGTTCCATGAGCAGTTCTTC	CASSGFHEQFF
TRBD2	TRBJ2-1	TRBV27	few	TGTGCCACCTCGCGGACTAGCCCAAACAATGAGCAGTTCTTC	CATSRTSPNNEQFF
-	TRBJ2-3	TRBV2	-	TGTGCCACCCAGGCGGAGGTTGGGGATACGCAGTATTTT	CATQAEVGDTQYF
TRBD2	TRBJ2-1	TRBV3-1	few	TGTGCCAGCAGCGTTAGCGGGAGGGTAAACAATGAGCAGTTCTTC	CASSVSGRVNNEQFF
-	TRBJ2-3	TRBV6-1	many	TGTGCCAGCAGTGGGTGGGGCACAGATACGCAGTATTTT	CASSGWGTDTQYF
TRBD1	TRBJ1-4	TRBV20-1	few	TGCAGTGCTAGATGGGCCCCGGGACAGGGTGAGGGTACTAATGAAAAACTGTTTTTT	CSARWAPGQGEGTNEKLFF
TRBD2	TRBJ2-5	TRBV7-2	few	TGTGCCAGCACCCTTTTAGCGGGAGTCTCTGGGGAGACCCAGTACTTC	CASTLLAGVSGETQYF
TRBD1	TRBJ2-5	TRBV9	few	TGTGCCAGCAGCAACGCGCCGGGACAGCAAGAGACCCAGTACTTC	CASSNAPGQQETQYF
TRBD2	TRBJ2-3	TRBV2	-	TGTGCCTTCAGTTTAGCCCGTGGCGGGAGCCCACCCACAGATACGCAGTATTTT	CAFSLARGGSPPTDTQYF
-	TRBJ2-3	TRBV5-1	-	TGCGCCAGCAGCTGGACAGTAACTAGCACAGATACGCAGTATTTT	CASSWTVTSTDTQYF
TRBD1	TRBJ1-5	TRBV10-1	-	TGCGCCAGCAGTGAGACAGGGGTCAATCAGCCCCAGCATTTT	CASSETGVNQPQHF
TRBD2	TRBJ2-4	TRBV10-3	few	TGTGCCATCCGTAGCGGGAGGGGTTTGACCAAAAACATTCAGTACTTC	CAIRSGRGLTKNIQYF
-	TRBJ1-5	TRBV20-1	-	TGCAGTGCTAGAGATCAGGCTGGATCCAATCAGCCCCAGCATTTT	CSARDQAGSNQPQHF
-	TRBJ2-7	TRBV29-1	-	TGCAGCGTTGGGGGGCAGAGTGCGTCTTACGAGCAGTACTTC	CSVGGQSASYEQYF
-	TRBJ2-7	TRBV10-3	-	TGTACCATCAGGCAGGATACCCACGAGCAGTACTTC	CTIRQDTHEQYF
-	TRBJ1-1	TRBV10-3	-	TGTGCCATCTCCGCCGAGAACACTGAAGCTTTCTTT	CAISAENTEAFF
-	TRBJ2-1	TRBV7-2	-	TGTGCCAGCAGCCCTGCCGGAGGGGTCGAGCAGTTCTTC	CASSPAGGVEQFF
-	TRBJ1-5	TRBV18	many	TGTGCCAGCTCCCCCGTGGCGGATCAGCCCCAGCATTTT	CASSPVADQPQHF
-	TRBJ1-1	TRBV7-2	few	TGTGCCAGCAGCTCCTTTTCGGGGCAGGTTTTCTTT	CASSSFSGQVFF
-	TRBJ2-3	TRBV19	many	TGTGCCAGTAGGCAGAGCACAGATACGCAGTATTTT	CASRQSTDTQYF
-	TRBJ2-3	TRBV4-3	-	TGCGCCAGCAGCCCTAAGGGGTCTGATACGCAGTATTTT	CASSPKGSDTQYF
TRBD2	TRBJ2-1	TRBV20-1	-	TGCTGTGCTAGCTTGGGTGGGACTAGCGGGAGCCATGAGCAGTTCTTC	CCASLGGTSGSHEQFF
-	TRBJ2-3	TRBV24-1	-	TGTGCCACCAGTGATTATAGGGGGGGCACAGATACGCAGTATTTT	CATSDYRGGTDTQYF
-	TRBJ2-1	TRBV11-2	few	TGTGCCAGCAGCCCCCCGGGTTTGGGCAATGAGCAGTTCTTC	CASSPPGLGNEQFF
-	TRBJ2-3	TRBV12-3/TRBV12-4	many	TGTGCCAGCAGTTTCTCATCTAGCACCACCAATACGCAGTATTTT	CASSFSSSTTNTQYF
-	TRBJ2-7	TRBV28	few	TGTGCCAGCAGGGATCCCTACGAGCAGTACTTC	CASRDPYEQYF
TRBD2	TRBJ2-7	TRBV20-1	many	TGCAGTGCAACCCCCGTGACTAGCGGGATCTACGAGCAGTACTTC	CSATPVTSGIYEQYF
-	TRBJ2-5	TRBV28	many	TGTGCCAGCAGTACACACAGGGTACAAGAGACCCAGTACTTC	CASSTHRVQETQYF
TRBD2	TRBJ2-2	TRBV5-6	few	TGTGCCAGCAGCTATCACGGGAGGCACACCGGGGAGCTGTTTTTT	CASSYHGRHTGELFF